These 32 T cell receptor beta chains were all obtained from the same sample, sequenced in a study of control samples from healthy donors and cancer patients. This table comes from immunoSEQ multiplex PCR, and its TCRdb copy is limited to in-frame clones, with some not included. Here the sample spans under 150,000 clones, around 91% being singletons. Material for sequencing was PBMCs. Receptors originate from a woman in her forties or fifties with colorectal cancer.

The chain employs TRBV7-6 and TRBJ1-3; D not certain. Germline CDR1 and CDR2: SGHVS and FNYEAQ. The CDR3 contains 15 residues. V was cut by 2 bases and J by 0 bases, with 8 bases left in between. DNA of the CDR3: TGTGCCAGCAGCTTACAGGCCCTCTCTGGAAACACCATATATTTT. Translation: CASSLQALSGNTIYF. Full variable domain (remainder filled in from reference TRBV7-6 and TRBJ1-3): GAGVSQSPRYKVTKRGQDVALRCDPISGHVSLYWYRQALGQGPEFLTYFNYEAQQDKSGLPNDRFSAERPEGSISTLTIQRTEQRDSAMYRCASSLQALSGNTIYFGEGSWLTVV.

The rearrangement links TRBV28 to TRBJ2-2; 11 nucleotides line up with TRBD1. This CDR3 is 16 amino acids long. The trim removed 6 bases at V and 4 bases at J, leaving 7 bases unmatched. Germline lookup yields CDR1 MDHEN and CDR2 SYDVKM. The CDR3 sequence is CASSRMGTGGTGELFF. In DNA form, the CDR3 reads TGTGCCAGCAGCCGAATGGGGACAGGGGGCACCGGGGAGCTGTTTTTT.

This chain uses TRBV5-6 with TRBJ2-7; D might be TRBD1 (6 bases). V lost 5 bases to trimming and J lost 0 bases, with 12 bases between them. Germline lookup yields CDR1 SGHDT and CDR2 YYEEEE. The CDR3 loop spans 14 amino acids. CDR3 DNA sequence: TGTGCCAGCAGAAAGCAGGGGAGCTCCTACGAGCAGTACTTC. It translates to CASRKQGSSYEQYF.

CDR3 loop: CASSPNRGGGGELFF. The CDR3 bases are TGTGCCAGCAGCCCGAACAGGGGCGGAGGCGGGGAGCTGTTTTTT. This chain links TRBV11-3 with TRBJ2-2; 7 positions match TRBD1. The germline V gene has CDR1 SGHNT and CDR2 YENEEA. The CDR3 runs 15 residues. The junction had 10 bases not matched to a gene; V was cut back by 5 bases and J by 7 bases.

The V gene is TRBV18, the J gene TRBJ1-1; D is ambiguous. CDR3 length: 15 amino acids. V lost 3 bases and J lost 4, with 15 bases in between. Germline loops: CDR1 KGHSH, CDR2 LQKENI. DNA for the CDR3: TGTGCCAGCTCACCCGATCAATGGGGAACCACTGAAGCTTTCTTT. This sequence encodes CASSPDQWGTTEAFF.

The chain couples TRBV5-5 to TRBJ2-1, with D possibly called TRBD1 or TRBD2 (6 bases each). Trimming left V 2 bases short and J 6 bases short, with 15 bases between. Germline-derived CDR1 and CDR2 are SGHKS and YYEKEE (reference sequence). This CDR3 comprises 15 residues. The DNA of the CDR3 is TGTGCCAGCAGCTTATACTACGGGGGCCGCAATGAGCAGTTCTTC. Its translation: CASSLYYGGRNEQFF.

This clone was observed a handful of times. The chain couples TRBV7-8 to TRBJ2-2, with D possibly matching TRBD1 (6 bases). V was cut by 1 base and J by 5 bases, with 11 bases left in between. The germline V gene has CDR1 SGHVS and CDR2 FQNEAQ. The CDR3 is 15 residues long. The CDR3 nucleotides are TGTGCCAGCAGCTTAGACAGGGTGGGGACCGGGGAGCTGTTTTTT. Residues: CASSLDRVGTGELFF.

The CDR3 region has the DNA TGTGCCACCAGCAGAGATCTAGAGGGGCACGGCACTGAAGCTTTCTTT. It codes for CATSRDLEGHGTEAFF. The chain has TRBV15 and TRBJ1-1; perhaps TRBD1 as D (5 bases). Germline-derived CDR1 and CDR2 are LNHNV and YYDKDF (reference sequence). The CDR3 covers 16 residues. The ends were cut back, 0 bases at V and 4 bases at J, with 15 bases in the middle.

The gene calls are TRBV4-1 and TRBJ2-5, with TRBD1 identical over 9 bases. This CDR3 is built from 15 residues. Trimming cost V 1 base and J 4 bases; bases outside gene matches: 4. CDR1 is MGHRA, CDR2 YSYEKL, per germline. The CDR3 bases are TGCGCCAGCAGCCAAGGACAGGGGGGAGGAGAGACCCAGTACTTC. Its translation is CASSQGQGGGETQYF.

This chain joins TRBV7-8 and TRBJ2-1; 7 positions agree with TRBD1. V was pared by 1 base and J by 8 bases, with 5 bases of the junction left unmatched. Per the germline V gene, CDR1 is SGHVS and CDR2 is FQNEAQ. The CDR3 is 14 residues long. CDR3 residues: CASSLGGGWDEQFF. CDR3 nucleotide sequence: TGTGCCAGCAGCTTAGGAGGGGGCTGGGATGAGCAGTTCTTC. Using reference TRBV7-8 and TRBJ2-1 for the parts outside the CDR3, the full variable domain is GAGVSQSPRYKVAKRGQDVALRCDPISGHVSLFWYQQALGQGPEFLTYFQNEAQLDKSGLPSDRFFAERPEGSVSTLKIQRTQQEDSAVYLCASSLGGGWDEQFFGPGTRLTVL.

V and J are TRBV29-1 and TRBJ2-5; 11 bases fit TRBD2. The J segment lost 4 bases and the V segment lost 4 bases, leaving 11 bases of the junction unmatched. Germline loops: CDR1 SQVTM, CDR2 ANQGSEA. The CDR3 covers 16 residues. DNA of the CDR3: TGCAGCGTTGGGTGGACTAGCGGGCTGGTAGCAGAGACCCAGTACTTC. Encoded protein: CSVGWTSGLVAETQYF.

The genes are TRBV3-1 (or the pseudogene TRBV3-2) and TRBJ2-1; 8 positions match TRBD2. The CDR3 consists of 17 residues. The germline V gene has CDR1 LGHDT and CDR2 YNNKEL (reference sequence). The V and J ends lost 1 base and 7 bases, in that order; junction bases with no gene match: 12. The CDR3 sequence is CASSQVWREELRNEQFF. The CDR3 DNA sequence: TGTGCCAGCAGCCAAGTCTGGCGGGAGGAGTTACGGAATGAGCAGTTCTTC.

The chain carries TRBV11-1 and TRBJ2-1, with 7 bases matching TRBD2. The trim removed 5 bases at V and 7 bases at J, leaving 8 bases unmatched. The CDR3 is 14 residues long. Germline lookup yields CDR1 SGHAT and CDR2 FQDESV (reference sequence). CDR3 sequence: CASSRRTRVNEQFF. The CDR3 region has the DNA TGTGCCAGCAGCAGACGGACTAGAGTGAATGAGCAGTTCTTC.

The V call is TRBV10-3, the J call TRBJ1-1; D is undetermined. There are 13 residues in the CDR3. Deletions cut 5 bases from V and 0 bases from J, with 7 bases between. Germline-derived CDR1 and CDR2 are ENHRY and SYGVKD. The CDR3 DNA reads as TGTGCCATCAGTATCCAGCTGAACACTGAAGCTTTCTTT. Protein sequence: CAISIQLNTEAFF.

The gene calls are TRBV29-1 and TRBJ2-7, with no clear D. The V end lost 3 bases, the J end lost 7 bases, and 19 bases lay between the germline ends. Germline V gene sequence: CDR1 SQVTM, CDR2 ANQGSEA. This CDR3 has 14 residues. The CDR3: CSVESLPTTLEQYF. Written as DNA, the CDR3 is TGCAGCGTTGAGAGTTTACCTACGACTCTGGAGCAGTACTTC.

V is TRBV20-1 and J is TRBJ2-3; 11 bases are shared with TRBD2. The CDR3 loop spans 16 amino acids. CDR1 and CDR2 from the germline V gene are DFQATT and SNEGSKA (reference sequence). V was clipped by 3 bases and J by 1 base; unmatched bases: 6. Here the CDR3 reads CSASSSGGAGTDTQYF. The CDR3 DNA sequence: TGCAGTGCTAGTAGTAGCGGGGGGGCTGGCACAGATACGCAGTATTTT.

This chain joins TRBV6-5 and TRBJ1-2; D call uncertain. The CDR3 loop spans 16 amino acids. Germline V gene sequence: CDR1 MNHEY, CDR2 SVGAGI. V was clipped by 0 bases and J by 0 bases, with 11 bases between them. In DNA form, the CDR3 reads TGTGCCAGCAGTTACTCCCAAACCAGAGCTAACTATGGCTACACCTTC. This codes for CASSYSQTRANYGYTF.

V usage is TRBV24-1 and J usage is TRBJ2-1; TRBD2 agrees at 14 bases. V shed 6 bases and J 5 bases; nucleotides not matched to a gene: 14. From germline, CDR1 is KGHDR and CDR2 SFDVKD. The CDR3 runs 19 residues. CDR3 in DNA: TGTGCCACCAGTAGTATACCGGGACTAGCGGGAGTGGGCCACAATGAGCAGTTCTTC. Protein product: CATSSIPGLAGVGHNEQFF.

This rearrangement joins TRBV30 to TRBJ2-7; D may match TRBD1 or TRBD2 (5 bases each). The CDR3 covers 13 residues. Germline CDR1 and CDR2: GTSNPN and SVGIG (reference sequence). Trimming stripped 5 bases from V and 0 bases from J, with 11 bases between. This CDR3 reads CAWGTGSSYEQYF. The CDR3 DNA is TGTGCCTGGGGGACGGGGAGCTCCTACGAGCAGTACTTC.

V is TRBV15 and J is TRBJ2-4, with 8 bases fitting TRBD2. V lost 1 base, J lost 8 bases, and 10 bases stayed unmatched. Germline values: CDR1 LNHNV, CDR2 YYDKDF (reference sequence). The CDR3 loop spans 16 amino acids. CDR3 protein: CATSRGFRAGGDIQYF. In nucleotides, the CDR3 is TGTGCCACCAGCAGAGGTTTTCGGGCGGGGGGAGACATTCAGTACTTC. Supplemented by reference TRBV15 and TRBJ2-4, the full variable domain reads DAMVIQNPRYQVTQFGKPVTLSCSQTLNHNVMYWYQQKSSQAPKLLFHYYDKDFNNEADTPDNFQSRRPNTSFCFLDIRSPGLGDTAMYLCATSRGFRAGGDIQYFGAGTRLSVL.

V usage is TRBV10-3 and J usage is TRBJ1-1; 9 bases agree with TRBD1. The CDR3 covers 13 residues. Unmatched junction bases numbered 6, after V lost 7 bases and J lost 6 bases. Germline lookup yields CDR1 ENHRY and CDR2 SYGVKD. This CDR3 is CAINTGQGAEAFF. CDR3 nucleotide sequence: TGTGCCATCAATACGGGACAGGGTGCTGAAGCTTTCTTT.

The rearrangement links TRBV5-1 to TRBJ2-5; D may be TRBD1 or TRBD2 (6 bases each). The ends were cut back, 4 bases at V and 4 bases at J, with 14 bases in the middle. This CDR3 spans 14 amino acids. CDR1 is SGHRS, CDR2 YFSETQ, per germline. As DNA, the CDR3 is TGCGCCAGCAGCGGGGGGCAGGGAGGAGAGACCCAGTACTTC. It translates to CASSGGQGGETQYF.

This clone was picked up one time. V and J are TRBV9 and TRBJ2-1; 8 nucleotides match TRBD1. Germline values: CDR1 SGDLS, CDR2 YYNGEE. CDR3 length: 16 residues. The V segment lost 2 bases and the J segment 0 bases; nucleotides outside the gene matches: 4. The CDR3 reads CASSVRTGYSYNEQFF. CDR3 in DNA: TGTGCCAGCAGCGTCCGGACAGGGTACTCCTACAATGAGCAGTTCTTC.

This clone showed up just once. The chain links TRBV7-9 to TRBJ1-5, with D possibly TRBD1 on 5 matching bases. V was cut by 2 bases and J by 7 bases, with 6 bases left in between. Germline loops: CDR1 SEHNR, CDR2 FQNEAQ (reference sequence). The CDR3 length is 12 residues. The CDR3 loop is CASSLWGQPQHF. CDR3 DNA sequence: TGTGCCAGCAGCTTATGGGGCCAGCCCCAGCATTTT.

The chain employs TRBV30 and TRBJ2-7; perhaps TRBD2 as D (5 bases). V dropped 3 bases and J dropped 1 base, with 31 bases sitting between them. CDR3 length: 20 amino acids. CDR1 and CDR2 (germline): GTSNPN, SVGIG (reference sequence). The CDR3 sequence is CAWRRFSGSFTEPESYEQYF. The CDR3, as DNA: TGTGCCTGGAGGCGATTTTCGGGATCCTTCACAGAACCGGAATCCTACGAGCAGTACTTC.

The rearrangement links TRBV28 to TRBJ1-2; D is ambiguous. The V end lost 6 bases, the J end lost 4 bases, and 12 bases lay between the germline ends. The CDR3 spans 13 residues. Germline V gene sequence: CDR1 MDHEN, CDR2 SYDVKM. The CDR3 spells CASRLHRLYGYTF. In DNA form, the CDR3 reads TGTGCCAGCAGACTTCACAGACTCTATGGCTACACCTTC.

The chain employs TRBV19 and TRBJ1-2; D perhaps matches TRBD1 (5 bases). V was pared by 7 bases and J by 4 bases, with 22 bases between. The CDR3 contains 16 residues. The germline gives CDR1 LNHDA, CDR2 SQIVND (reference sequence). The CDR3 here is CASTQAPQGGIYGYTF. In DNA form, the CDR3 reads TGTGCCAGTACCCAAGCCCCGCAGGGTGGGATCTATGGCTACACCTTC.

This chain links TRBV6-1 with TRBJ1-4; 7 nucleotides match TRBD1. The CDR3 has 17 amino acids. The ends lost 1 base at V and 8 bases at J; junction bases unmatched: 13. Germline CDR1 MNHNS, CDR2 SASEGT. This CDR3 is CASSEVRATGLWEKLFF. Written as DNA, the CDR3 is TGTGCCAGCAGTGAAGTACGGGCGACAGGGTTGTGGGAAAAACTGTTTTTT.

This sequence joins TRBV4-2 and TRBJ2-7, with 8 bases matching TRBD2. Trimming at V came to 1 base and at J to 4 bases, leaving 6 bases not matched to a gene. The CDR3 sequence is 15 residues long. The germline V gene has CDR1 LGHNA and CDR2 YNFKEQ. CDR3 residues: CASSQGLAKEYEQYF. In DNA form, the CDR3 reads TGTGCCAGCAGCCAAGGACTAGCGAAAGAGTACGAGCAGTACTTC.

V is TRBV12-3 or TRBV12-4 and J is TRBJ1-2; the D gene is possibly TRBD1 (6 bases). The CDR3 has 12 amino acids. With 4 bases removed from V and 10 bases from J, the gap between germline ends came to 13 bases. The CDR3 nucleotides are TGTGCCAGCAGTTACCGGACAGTGGACTACACCTTC. Translated, it gives CASSYRTVDYTF.

The chain links TRBV24-1 to TRBJ2-2; TRBD2 might be the D (6 bases). The CDR3 runs 18 residues. Germline-derived CDR1 and CDR2 are KGHDR and SFDVKD. Trimming took off 3 bases at V and 8 bases at J, with 24 bases between the two ends. The CDR3 loop reads CATSDITGTEDLYGELFF. The CDR3 DNA is TGTGCCACCAGTGATATAACCGGGACTGAAGACTTATATGGGGAGCTGTTTTTT.

The chain recombines TRBV6-1 with TRBJ1-1; 7 bases match TRBD1. CDR3 length equals 16 residues. V lost 3 bases to trimming and J lost 0 bases; unmatched junction nucleotides: 7. The germline V gene encodes CDR1 MNHNS and CDR2 SASEGT. CDR3: CASSDLRTGMNTEAFF. The CDR3 DNA reads as TGTGCCAGCAGTGACCTAAGGACAGGCATGAACACTGAAGCTTTCTTT.